This entry features one TCR beta chain sequence. Time point indicated: baseline pretreatment blood. As to treatment: 15 Gy SBRT to primary tumor, nephrectomy 4 weeks later. This renal cell carcinoma was of the clear cell type. The sample comes from a study of radiation and T cells in renal cell carcinoma. V was shortened by 4 bases and J by 2 bases, with 10 bases between the two germline ends. The length of the CDR3 is 14 residues. CDR1 and CDR2 from the germline V gene are SGHNT and YYREEE (reference sequence). The table came from immunoSEQ multiplex PCR; TCRdb's copy has only in-frame clones and leaves some out. The sample yields around 140,000 clones, roughly 80% seen once.

J is TRBJ1-3 and V is TRBV5-4; possible D gene TRBD1, 6 bases. Sequences were derived from blood, sampled from a patient whose treatment included radiotherapy and nephrectomy. This TCR came from a woman aged 45-65 years with renal cell carcinoma. In DNA, the CDR3 is TGTGCCAGCAGCCATCAGGGGCCTGGAAACACCATATATTTT. It yields the protein CASSHQGPGNTIYF.